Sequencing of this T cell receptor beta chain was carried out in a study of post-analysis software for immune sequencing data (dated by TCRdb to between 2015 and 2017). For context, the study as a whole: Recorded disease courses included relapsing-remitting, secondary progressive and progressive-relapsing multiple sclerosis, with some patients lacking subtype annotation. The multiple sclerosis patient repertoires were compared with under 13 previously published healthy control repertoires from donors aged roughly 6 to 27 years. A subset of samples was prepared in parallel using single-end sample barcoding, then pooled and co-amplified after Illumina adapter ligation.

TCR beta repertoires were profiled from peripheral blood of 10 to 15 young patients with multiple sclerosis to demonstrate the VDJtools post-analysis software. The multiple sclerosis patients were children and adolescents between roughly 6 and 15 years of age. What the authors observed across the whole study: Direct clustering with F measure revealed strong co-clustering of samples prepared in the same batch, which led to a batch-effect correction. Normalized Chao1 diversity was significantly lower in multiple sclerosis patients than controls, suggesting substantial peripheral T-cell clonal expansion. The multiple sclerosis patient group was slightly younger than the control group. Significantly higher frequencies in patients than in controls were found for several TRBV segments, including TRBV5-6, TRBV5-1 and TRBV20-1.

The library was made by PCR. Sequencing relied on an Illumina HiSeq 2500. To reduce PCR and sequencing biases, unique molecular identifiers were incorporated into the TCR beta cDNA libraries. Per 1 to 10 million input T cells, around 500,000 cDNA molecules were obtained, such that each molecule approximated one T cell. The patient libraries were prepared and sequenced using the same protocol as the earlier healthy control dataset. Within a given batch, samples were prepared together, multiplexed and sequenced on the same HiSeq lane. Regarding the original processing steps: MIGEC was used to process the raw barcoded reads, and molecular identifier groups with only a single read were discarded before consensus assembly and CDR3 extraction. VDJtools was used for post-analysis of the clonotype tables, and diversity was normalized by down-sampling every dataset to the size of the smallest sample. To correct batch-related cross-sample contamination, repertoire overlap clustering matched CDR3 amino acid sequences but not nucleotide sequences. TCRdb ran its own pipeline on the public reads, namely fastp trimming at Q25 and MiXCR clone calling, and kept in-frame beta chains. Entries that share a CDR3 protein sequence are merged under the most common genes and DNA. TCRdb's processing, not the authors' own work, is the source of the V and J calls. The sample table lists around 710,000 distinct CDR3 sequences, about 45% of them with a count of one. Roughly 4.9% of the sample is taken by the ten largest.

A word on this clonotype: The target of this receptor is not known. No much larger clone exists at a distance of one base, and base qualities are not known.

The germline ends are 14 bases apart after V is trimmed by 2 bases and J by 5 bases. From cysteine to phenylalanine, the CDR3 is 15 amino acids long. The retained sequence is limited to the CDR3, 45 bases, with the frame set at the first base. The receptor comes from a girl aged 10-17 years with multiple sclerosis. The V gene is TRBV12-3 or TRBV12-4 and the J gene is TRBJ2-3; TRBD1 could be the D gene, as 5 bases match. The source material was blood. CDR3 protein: CASSLRAGWGDTQYF. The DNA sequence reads TGTGCCAGCAGTTTAAGGGCAGGGTGGGGAGATACGCAGTATTTT.